The 24 T cell receptor beta chains presented below share a single source sample, sequenced in a study of T cells in Graves' hyperthyroidism and ophthalmopathy. The investigators amplified TCR beta CDR3 regions from RNA transcripts. HTBI primers drove first-round RT-PCR of the TCR CDR3. TCRdb recomputed calls from the multiplex PCR reads with MiXCR, one row per CDR3 protein. The sample records hundreds of thousands of distinct CDR3 sequences, roughly 22% being singletons. The sample consisted of blood. The receptor source for this set is a woman aged 40 to 50 with Graves' ophthalmopathy.

This clonotype appeared many times. The rearrangement uses TRBV6-5 and TRBJ2-5; no firm D call. The CDR3 covers 13 residues. Germline V CDR1 and CDR2: MNHEY, SVGAGI. V shed 2 bases and J shed 2 bases, with 6 bases lying between them. CDR3 residues: CASSYVVQETQYF. The CDR3 DNA reads TGTGCCAGCAGTTACGTAGTTCAAGAGACCCAGTACTTC.

The chain is built from TRBV28 and TRBJ2-5; 13 bases map to TRBD2. This CDR3 comprises 14 residues. CDR1 and CDR2 (germline): MDHEN, SYDVKM. The V segment lost 10 bases and the J segment 4 bases; nucleotides outside the gene matches: 6. The CDR3 loop is CAIPGLAGRETQYF. CDR3 sequence (DNA): TGTGCCATTCCGGGACTAGCGGGACGAGAGACCCAGTACTTC. The full variable domain, rest sourced from reference TRBV28 and TRBJ2-5, is DVKVTQSSRYLVKRTGEKVFLECVQDMDHENMFWYRQDPGLGLRLIYFSYDVKMKEKGDIPEGYSVSREKKERFSLILESASTNQTSMYLCAIPGLAGRETQYFGPGTRLLVL.

In its sample, this clonotype was seen many times. The chain carries TRBV6-1 and TRBJ1-1; 11 bases line up with TRBD1. The CDR3 contains 14 residues. Germline V CDR1 and CDR2: MNHNS, SASEGT. With V trimmed by 5 bases and J by 7 bases, 6 bases remained unmatched. DNA for the CDR3: TGTGCCAGCAGTCAGGACAGGGGGCGAGTTGAAGCTTTCTTT. The encoded protein is CASSQDRGRVEAFF.

The rearrangement links TRBV11-1 to TRBJ2-2; D unclear. This CDR3 is 16 amino acids long. Trimming took off 2 bases at V and 3 bases at J, with 13 bases between the two ends. Germline-derived CDR1 and CDR2 are SGHAT and FQDESV (reference sequence). Here the CDR3 reads CASSLRVRLDTGELFF. As DNA, the CDR3 is TGTGCCAGCAGCTTAAGAGTTCGGCTCGACACCGGGGAGCTGTTTTTT.

This clonotype was counted ten times or more. The rearrangement links TRBV11-1 to TRBJ2-1; 7 bases fit TRBD1. Trimming cost V 5 bases and J 4 bases; bases outside gene matches: 8. Germline V gene sequence: CDR1 SGHAT, CDR2 FQDESV (reference sequence). This CDR3 has 15 amino acids. CDR3 amino acids: CASSRQGPLYNEQFF. The CDR3 nucleotides are TGTGCCAGCAGCCGACAGGGCCCCCTGTACAATGAGCAGTTCTTC.

This clonotype was seen ten or more times. The J gene is TRBJ2-7, the V gene TRBV2; unclear D gene. V dropped 5 bases and J dropped 2 bases, with 10 bases sitting between them. The CDR3 consists of 13 residues. Germline CDR1 SNHLY, CDR2 FYNNEI. CDR3 coding DNA: TGTGCCAGCAGTTTGCAGACCCCCTACGAGCAGTACTTC. This gives the protein CASSLQTPYEQYF.

CDR3 coding DNA: TGTGCCAGCAGTCGCGCGAAGACCGGGACAGCGTTTGAAGCTTTCTTT. Its translation is CASSRAKTGTAFEAFF. The V gene is TRBV28, the J gene TRBJ1-1; 7 bases agree with TRBD1. The ends lost 5 bases at V and 7 bases at J; junction bases unmatched: 16. This CDR3 spans 16 amino acids. CDR1 and CDR2 from the germline V gene are MDHEN and SYDVKM.

In DNA form, the CDR3 reads TGCAGTGCTCCTCTAGCGGGAGGGCCCTACGAGCAGTACTTC. The encoded protein is CSAPLAGGPYEQYF. This rearrangement joins TRBV20-1 to TRBJ2-7, with 12 positions matching TRBD2. This CDR3 spans 14 amino acids. The junction had 4 bases not matched to a gene; V was cut back by 5 bases and J by 2 bases. Germline V CDR1 and CDR2: DFQATT, SNEGSKA (reference sequence).

This clonotype was seen repeatedly, ten times or more. The chain has TRBV6-5 and TRBJ1-5; D call uncertain. The germline V and J ends were trimmed by 2 bases and 7 bases, with 12 bases remaining between them. The CDR3 totals 14 residues. The V gene's germline CDR1 is MNHEY and CDR2 SVGAGI. CDR3 DNA: TGTGCCAGCAGTTACGGAGGGCCCTTGCAGCCCCAGCATTTT. Protein: CASSYGGPLQPQHF.

This clonotype was counted at least ten times. The rearrangement uses TRBV20-1 and TRBJ2-7; 7 bases are a match to TRBD2. Germline V gives CDR1 DFQATT, CDR2 SNEGSKA (reference sequence). There are 16 residues in the CDR3. J was trimmed by 1 base and V by 2 bases; bases with no gene match: 11. This CDR3 is CSARRLGGGRSYEQYF. The CDR3 DNA reads as TGCAGTGCTAGACGCCTCGGGGGAGGGCGGTCCTACGAGCAGTACTTC.

This clonotype came up many times. The genes are TRBV15 and TRBJ1-3, with D uncertain. CDR1 is LNHNV and CDR2 is YYDKDF in the germline V gene (reference sequence). Between the trimmed V and J ends, which lost 1 base and 1 base, there was a span of 14 bases. The CDR3 has 17 residues. In DNA form, the CDR3 reads TGTGCCACCAGCAGAGGTGACGGACTCCGATCTGGAAACACCATATATTTT. This gives the protein CATSRGDGLRSGNTIYF. The whole variable domain, remainder taken from reference TRBV15 and TRBJ1-3, is DAMVIQNPRYQVTQFGKPVTLSCSQTLNHNVMYWYQQKSSQAPKLLFHYYDKDFNNEADTPDNFQSRRPNTSFCFLDIRSPGLGDTAMYLCATSRGDGLRSGNTIYFGEGSWLTVV.

Ten or more counts support this clonotype. The rearrangement uses TRBV10-3 and TRBJ2-3; 15 bases are a match to TRBD2. The length of the CDR3 is 19 residues. Germline V gives CDR1 ENHRY, CDR2 SYGVKD. V shed 3 bases, J shed 1 base, and the junction held 8 bases outside the gene matches. In DNA, the CDR3 is TGTGCCATCAGTGATCGAGGACTAGCGGGAGGGCAAGGCACAGATACGCAGTATTTT. Its protein product is CAISDRGLAGGQGTDTQYF.

This clonotype was counted ten times or more. The chain combines TRBV5-1 with TRBJ2-2; D is unresolved. There are 11 residues in the CDR3. The germline gives CDR1 SGHRS, CDR2 YFSETQ. With 3 bases removed from V and 7 bases from J, the gap between germline ends came to 4 bases. CDR3 coding DNA: TGCGCCAGCAGCTCGTTCGGGGAGCTGTTTTTT. Translation gives CASSSFGELFF.

This clonotype has a count of ten or more. This chain links TRBV4-1 with TRBJ2-7; D gene ambiguous. In germline, CDR1 is MGHRA, CDR2 YSYEKL. The CDR3 has 13 residues. V lost 0 bases to trimming and J lost 3 bases, with 6 bases between them. CDR3 region: CASSQEEFYEQYF. The CDR3 bases are TGCGCCAGCAGCCAAGAGGAGTTCTACGAGCAGTACTTC.

Many counts were recorded for this clonotype. The J gene is TRBJ2-7, the V gene TRBV20-1, with 7 bases identical to TRBD1. CDR1 is DFQATT and CDR2 is SNEGSKA in the germline V gene (reference sequence). The length of the CDR3 is 14 residues. The J segment lost 1 base and the V segment lost 6 bases, leaving 9 bases of the junction unmatched. The chain's CDR3 is CSAPTGAGSYEQYF. The CDR3 DNA reads TGCAGTGCCCCTACAGGGGCGGGTTCCTACGAGCAGTACTTC.

Turning to this clonotype: A much more abundant neighbour one base away suggests this may be a read error. V usage is TRBV7-2 and J usage is TRBJ2-7; D is ambiguous. V was cut by 6 bases and J by 5 bases, with 14 bases left in between. The germline V gene has CDR1 SGHTA and CDR2 FQGNSA. CDR3 length equals 13 residues. CDR3 amino acids: CASRDTAYDEQYF. CDR3 sequence (DNA): TGTGCCAGCAGGGATACAGCGTACGACGAGCAGTACTTC.

The chain is built from TRBV6-1 and TRBJ2-7; 9 bases are a match to TRBD2. This CDR3 has 14 residues. J lost 4 bases, V lost 5 bases, and 6 bases had no gene match. Germline V gene data show CDR1 as MNHNS and CDR2 as SASEGT. The DNA of the CDR3 is TGTGCCAGCAGTATAGCGGGAGCGCGGTACGAGCAGTACTTC. As protein: CASSIAGARYEQYF.

This clonotype was counted many times. The gene calls are TRBV19 and TRBJ2-2, with D possibly matching TRBD1 (6 bases). The CDR3 length is 14 residues. V dropped 2 bases and J dropped 5 bases, with 9 bases sitting between them. CDR1 is LNHDA, CDR2 SQIVND, per germline (reference sequence). The CDR3 nucleotides are TGTGCCAGTAGTATAACAGGGCGTACCGGGGAGCTGTTTTTT. It yields the protein CASSITGRTGELFF.

This clonotype was counted between two and nine times. The chain links TRBV19 to TRBJ1-5, with D possibly being TRBD1 (5 bases). The CDR3 length is 14 residues. Per germline, CDR1 LNHDA and CDR2 SQIVND (reference sequence). Trimming cost V 6 bases and J 7 bases, with 16 bases left between them. CDR3 in DNA: TGTGCCAGTAGCGGCCGGGACCGCGAGCAGCCCCAGCATTTT. It codes for CASSGRDREQPQHF. Filled out from reference TRBV19 and TRBJ1-5, the complete variable domain reads DGGITQSPKYLFRKEGQNVTLSCEQNLNHDAMYWYRQDPGQGLRLIYYSQIVNDFQKGDIAEGYSVSREKKESFPLTVTSAQKNPTAFYLCASSGRDREQPQHFGDGTRLSIL.

The CDR3 spells CASQGSAGTEAFF. The CDR3 DNA is TGTGCCAGCCAAGGGAGCGCGGGGACTGAAGCTTTCTTT. The chain joins TRBV27 to TRBJ1-1; D is ambiguous. Per germline, CDR1 MNHEY and CDR2 SMNVEV (reference sequence). The CDR3 consists of 13 residues. V was cut by 8 bases and J by 5 bases, with 15 bases left in between.

The chain joins TRBV4-2 to TRBJ2-7; 7 nucleotides agree with TRBD1. The V gene end was trimmed by 0 bases and the J gene end by 2 bases; junction bases not matched to a gene: 4. The CDR3 has 15 residues. The V gene's germline CDR1 is LGHNA and CDR2 YNFKEQ. CDR3 residues: CASSQDQGTAYEQYF. In DNA, the CDR3 is TGTGCCAGCAGCCAAGATCAGGGGACAGCCTACGAGCAGTACTTC.

This clonotype occurred many times. This sequence joins TRBV28 and TRBJ1-3; TRBD1 is a possible D gene (5 bases). V was trimmed by 6 bases and J by 4 bases, leaving 16 bases between them. This CDR3 contains 15 residues. The germline gives CDR1 MDHEN, CDR2 SYDVKM. The chain's CDR3 is CASSRRDGYGNTIYF. The CDR3 DNA reads TGTGCCAGCAGCCGCAGGGACGGCTACGGAAACACCATATATTTT.

This clonotype has at least ten counts. Here the CDR3 DNA reads TGTGCCAGCAGTTTAGCCCTCGCGGGAGGGCCTGCCGAGCAGTACTTC. It codes for CASSLALAGGPAEQYF. The genes are TRBV28 and TRBJ2-7; 9 bases fit TRBD2. The V and J ends lost 2 bases and 6 bases, in that order; junction bases with no gene match: 11. Germline V lookup: CDR1 MDHEN, CDR2 SYDVKM. This CDR3 comprises 16 residues.

This clonotype has a count of ten or more. The chain couples TRBV5-1 to TRBJ1-3; 7 bases are a match to TRBD1. The CDR3 has 16 residues. Looked up from germline, CDR1 is SGHRS and CDR2 is YFSETQ. V was pared by 4 bases and J by 0 bases, with 7 bases of the junction left unmatched. The CDR3 sequence: CASSKTGSSSGNTIYF. The CDR3 DNA reads as TGCGCCAGCAGCAAGACAGGGTCAAGCTCTGGAAACACCATATATTTT.